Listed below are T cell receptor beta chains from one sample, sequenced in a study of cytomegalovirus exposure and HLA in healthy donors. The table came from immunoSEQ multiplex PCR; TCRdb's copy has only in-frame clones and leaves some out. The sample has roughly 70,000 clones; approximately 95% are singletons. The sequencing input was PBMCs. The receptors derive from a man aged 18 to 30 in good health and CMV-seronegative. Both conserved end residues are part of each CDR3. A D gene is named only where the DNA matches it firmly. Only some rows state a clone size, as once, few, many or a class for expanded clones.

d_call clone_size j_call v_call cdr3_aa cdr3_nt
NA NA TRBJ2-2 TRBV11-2 CASRRTTGYTGELFF TGTGCCAGCAGGCGTACTACAGGGTACACCGGGGAGCTGTTTTTT
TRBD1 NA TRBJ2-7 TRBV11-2 CASSRQGNEQYF TGTGCCAGCAGTCGACAGGGCAACGAGCAGTACTTC
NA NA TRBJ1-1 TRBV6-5 CASSPPGATEAFF TGTGCCAGCAGTCCACCGGGAGCAACTGAAGCTTTCTTT
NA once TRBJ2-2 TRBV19 CASSITGSGELFF TGTGCCAGTAGCATTACAGGGTCCGGGGAGCTGTTTTTT
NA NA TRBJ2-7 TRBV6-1 CASRWGQTGEQYF TGTGCCAGCAGATGGGGGCAGACTGGGGAGCAGTACTTC
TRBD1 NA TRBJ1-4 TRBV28 CASSLRVGTGTEKLFF TGTGCCAGCAGTTTACGGGTCGGGACAGGGACTGAAAAACTGTTTTTT
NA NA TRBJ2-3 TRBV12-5 CASGNGVNTDTQYF TGTGCTAGTGGTAACGGGGTAAACACAGATACGCAGTATTTT
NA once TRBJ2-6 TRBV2 CASRAWGANVLTF TGTGCCAGCAGGGCTTGGGGGGCCAACGTCCTGACTTTC
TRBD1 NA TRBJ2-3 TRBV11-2 CASSRTGASTDTQYF TGTGCCAGCAGCCGAACAGGGGCTAGCACAGATACGCAGTATTTT
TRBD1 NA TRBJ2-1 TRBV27 CASSSQKIRQGESMNEQFF TGTGCCAGCAGTTCGCAAAAAATCCGACAGGGGGAGTCAATGAATGAGCAGTTCTTC
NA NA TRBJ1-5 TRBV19 CASSISGVNNQPQHF TGTGCCAGTAGTATATCAGGGGTCAACAATCAGCCCCAGCATTTT
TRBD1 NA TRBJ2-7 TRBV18 CASSPGTGGPYEQYF TGTGCCAGCTCACCCGGGACAGGGGGCCCCTACGAGCAGTACTTC
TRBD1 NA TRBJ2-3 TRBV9 CASSSRRDRVKTDTQYF TGTGCCAGCAGCTCCCGTCGGGACAGGGTTAAAACAGATACGCAGTATTTT
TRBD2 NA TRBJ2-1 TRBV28 CASSFGGGAVDEQFF TGTGCCAGCAGTTTTGGCGGGGGGGCTGTGGATGAGCAGTTCTTC
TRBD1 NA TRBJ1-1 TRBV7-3 CASSLTKQGGTEAFF TGTGCCAGCAGCTTAACAAAACAGGGGGGGACTGAAGCTTTCTTT
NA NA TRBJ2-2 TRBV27 CASSLRVITGSTNTGELFF TGTGCCAGCAGTTTAAGAGTCATTACAGGGTCGACTAACACCGGGGAGCTGTTTTTT
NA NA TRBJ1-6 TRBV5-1 CASSARLEGAPGSPLHF TGCGCCAGCAGCGCGCGCCTGGAAGGGGCACCGGGTTCACCCCTCCACTTT
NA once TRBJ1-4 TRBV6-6 CASSSGETLGEKLFF TGTGCCAGCAGTTCGGGAGAGACTCTAGGCGAAAAACTGTTTTTT
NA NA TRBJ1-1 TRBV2 CASKVTDTEAFF TGTGCCAGCAAGGTGACAGACACTGAAGCTTTCTTT
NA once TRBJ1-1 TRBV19 CASMEDSLNTEAFF TGTGCCAGTATGGAGGACAGCTTGAACACTGAAGCTTTCTTT
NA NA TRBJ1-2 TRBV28 CASGIGAGNYGYTF TGTGCCAGCGGTATAGGGGCGGGGAACTATGGCTACACCTTC
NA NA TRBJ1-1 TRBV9 CASSVAGNTEAFF TGTGCCAGCAGCGTAGCAGGAAACACTGAAGCTTTCTTT
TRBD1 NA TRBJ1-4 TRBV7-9 CASSPPLDRVEEKLFF TGTGCCAGCAGCCCTCCCCTGGACAGGGTCGAAGAAAAACTGTTTTTT
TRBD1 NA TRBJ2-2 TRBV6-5 CASRTGGNLGGELFF TGTGCCAGCAGGACAGGGGGGAATTTGGGCGGGGAGCTGTTTTTT
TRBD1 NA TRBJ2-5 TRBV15 CATSSERGQGRETQYF TGTGCCACCAGCAGTGAACGCGGACAGGGCAGAGAGACCCAGTACTTC
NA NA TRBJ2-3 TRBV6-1 CASSLVTDTQYF TGTGCCAGCAGTTTAGTCACAGATACGCAGTATTTT
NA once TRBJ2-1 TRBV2 CASTSGGWDEQFF TGTGCCAGCACTAGTGGGGGCTGGGATGAGCAGTTCTTC
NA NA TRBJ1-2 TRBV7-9 CASSLGGMFGYTF TGTGCCAGCAGCTTGGGGGGGATGTTTGGCTACACCTTC
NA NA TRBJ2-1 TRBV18 CASSPPHSLPYNEQFF TGTGCCAGCTCACCCCCCCATAGCCTCCCGTACAATGAGCAGTTCTTC
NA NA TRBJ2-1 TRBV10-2 CASRQGNEQFF TGCGCCAGCCGGCAGGGGAATGAGCAGTTCTTC
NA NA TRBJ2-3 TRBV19 CASSLARGPTDTQYF TGTGCCAGTAGTCTCGCAAGGGGCCCCACAGATACGCAGTATTTT
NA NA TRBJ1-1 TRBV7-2 CASSLGTSGTEAFF TGTGCCAGCAGCTTAGGGACGTCGGGGACTGAAGCTTTCTTT